This T cell receptor beta chain was recorded in a study of cytomegalovirus exposure and HLA in healthy donors. Study-level results: A later look showed TCR association rates differing by HLA locus, highest for DRB1 and lowest for HLA-C.

PCR was performed using 60 Vbeta and 13 Jbeta primers. Here immunoSEQ multiplex PCR was the method, and the copy in TCRdb shows in-frame clones only, minus some. The table lists approximately 150,000 clones, about four fifths of them singletons. Trimming removed 2 bases at V and 4 bases at J, with 13 bases between. The CDR3 extends over 15 amino acids. In germline, CDR1 is SGHKS, CDR2 YYEKEE (reference sequence). A note on this clone: Its antigen is as yet unknown.

Source material: PBMCs. The source of this sequence is a male donor in good health and CMV-seropositive. V and J are TRBV5-5 and TRBJ1-5, with D maybe TRBD1 (5 bases). The CDR3 region is CASSLGGPGNQPQHF. CDR3 coding DNA: TGTGCCAGCAGCTTAGGAGGGCCAGGGAATCAGCCCCAGCATTTT. Complete variable domain (other parts from reference TRBV5-5 and TRBJ1-5): DAGVTQSPTHLIKTRGQQVTLRCSPISGHKSVSWYQQVLGQGPQFIFQYYEKEERGRGNFPDRFSARQFPNYSSELNVNALLLGDSALYLCASSLGGPGNQPQHFGDGTRLSIL.